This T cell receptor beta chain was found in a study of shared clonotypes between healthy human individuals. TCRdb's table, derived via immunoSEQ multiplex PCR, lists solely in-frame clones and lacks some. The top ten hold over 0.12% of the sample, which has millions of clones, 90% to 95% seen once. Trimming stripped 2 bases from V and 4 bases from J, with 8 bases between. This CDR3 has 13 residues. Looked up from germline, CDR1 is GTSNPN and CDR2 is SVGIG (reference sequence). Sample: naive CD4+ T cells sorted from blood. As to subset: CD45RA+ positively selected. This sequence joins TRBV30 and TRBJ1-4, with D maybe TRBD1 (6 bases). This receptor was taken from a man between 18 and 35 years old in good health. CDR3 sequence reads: CAWSSGVNEKLFF. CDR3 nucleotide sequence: TGTGCCTGGAGTTCAGGGGTTAATGAAAAACTGTTTTTT.